The present T cell receptor (beta chain) was sequenced within a study of blood T cell repertoires in COVID-19. Study at large: Some COVID-19 samples were acute and others convalescent; all came from the United States, Italy and Spain. T cells, B-cell-depleted T cells, or PBMCs provided the cDNA or gDNA that served as material.

Germline CDR1 is LNHNV and CDR2 is YYDKDF (reference sequence). Trimming cost V 2 bases and J 3 bases, with 7 bases left between them. The CDR3 is 13 residues long. Adults between roughly 18 and 89 years of age took part from about two dozen US areas. In the authors' workflow: Amplification of reference gene primers was used by the study to estimate nucleated cell counts. Data came from immunoSEQ multiplex PCR; TCRdb stores just in-frame clones and leaves some out. V and J calls and clone size come straight from that table; D and trimming were deduced from the DNA. The sample consists of 200,000 to 250,000 clones, roughly 83% of them appearing once. This clone was recorded only once.

The rearrangement joins TRBV15 to TRBJ1-2; D might be TRBD1 (5 bases). The sequenced material came from PBMCs or T cells enriched from blood (not recorded which). The sequence was obtained from a woman between 40 and 55 years old with acute COVID-19. In nucleotides, the CDR3 is TGTGCCACCAGCAGACAGGGTGACTATGGCTACACCTTC. The encoded protein is CATSRQGDYGYTF.